This T cell receptor beta chain comes out of a study of regulatory T cells in long-lasting Graves disease (dated by TCRdb to the early 2020s). A note on the overall study: Persistent Graves' disease meant more than 5 years of antithyroid drug treatment with TSH receptor autoantibodies that stayed positive. The study was conducted in China and was registered as a clinical trial. A total of 35 or so samples were covered by TCR sequencing, comprising approximately 13 persistent and around 20 newly diagnosed Graves' disease patients. Persistent Graves' disease patients were compared with newly diagnosed Graves' disease patients by peripheral blood TCR sequencing and RNA sequencing. On average, persistent Graves' disease patients in the clinical cohort had been on antithyroid drugs for approximately ten years. General study outcomes and caveats: Compared with newly diagnosed patients, persistent Graves' disease patients had lower TCR Shannon entropy and fewer highly expanded clones, which suggests clonal expansion. The study examined only peripheral blood because the primary lesion, thyroid tissue, could not be accessed. As a limitation, the authors acknowledged that the small sample size may reduce accuracy. Sequencing and analysis were limited to the TCR beta chain. Persistent patients shared more public clonotypes among themselves (around 3,000) than newly diagnosed patients did (approximately 900). Persistent disease showed preferential use of TRBV28, TRBJ1-2 and TRBJ2-5, whereas newly diagnosed disease favored TRBV20-1 and TRBJ2-1.

The sample's time point, from its label and the paper: persistent/refractory GD, antithyroid drugs over 5 years with positive TRAb. For both TCR sequencing and RNA sequencing, RNA was extracted from PBMCs using TRIzol. The diagnosis of Graves' disease followed American Thyroid Association guidelines. Patients for the study were recruited at an endocrinology department in Xi'an, China. Each patient gave approximately 10 milliliters of peripheral blood, collected in an EDTA anticoagulant tube. Ficoll Paque Plus density gradient separation was used to isolate PBMCs, and no further T cell sorting was performed. An Agilent 2100 Bioanalyzer and agarose gel were used to check RNA quality, and a NanoDrop 2000 was used to measure RNA concentration. This clonotype appeared a few times. No cognate antigen has been identified for it. The record has no base qualities; no much larger clone is one base away. The library was generated by multiplex PCR. Sequencer: Illumina HiSeq 4000. iRepertoire HTBI primers and Arm-PCR amplification of CDR3 regions were used to construct TCR beta libraries. Gel purification was performed on PCR products prior to sequencing. In the authors' own workflow: Across samples, around 62 TRBV and roughly 15 TRBJ segments were identified and used for gene usage analysis of CDR3 amino acid clonotypes. COPE and FqMerger were used to merge filtered high-quality paired reads into contigs. BLAST was used to align contigs to the IMGT TRBV, TRBD and TRBJ reference genes, and CDR3 was defined following IMGT. Any clonotype with a frequency above 0.1% was classified as a highly expanded clone. Repertoire diversity was measured by Shannon entropy, and V-J evenness by the Gini coefficient. Public clonotypes were defined as clonotypes shared by more than one individual. TCRdb reprocessing: public reads trimmed at Q25 with fastp, clones called with MiXCR, in-frame beta chains kept. When rows share a CDR3 protein, they turn into one entry using the most common DNA and genes. The V and J calls shown here were made by TCRdb, not taken from the authors' results. The sample table shows 300,000 to 500,000 distinct CDR3 sequences, and more than 20% are seen once. The ten largest account for 20% of the sample.

CDR3 length: 14 amino acids, cysteine to phenylalanine. The retained sequence is limited to the CDR3, 42 bases, with the frame set at the first base. CDR1 MNHEY and CDR2 SVGEGT are derived from the germline V gene. V lost 2 bases and J lost 10 bases; the stretch between them is 15 bases long. The TCR was taken from a female donor with Graves disease. The chain was built from TRBV6-2 or TRBV6-3 and TRBJ2-1, with no confident D gene call. This specimen consisted of peripheral blood mononuclear cells (PBMCs), obtained when the disease was refractory, from a patient treated with antithyroid drugs. The CDR3 here reads CASSYATHLQEQFF. At the DNA level, the sequence is TGTGCCAGCAGTTACGCCACCCATCTACAGGAGCAGTTCTTC.